This entry is about one T cell receptor (beta chain). A fixed DNA input of around 0.35 ug was used per bulk PBMC sample. Sequenced by immunoSEQ multiplex PCR; TCRdb stores in-frame clones only, minus some. The sample contains 8,500 to 10,000 clones, about 86% of which appear only once. This sample was taken from a study of blood T cell dynamics during melanoma immunotherapy. On the study more broadly: Patients with metastatic melanoma got pembrolizumab or nivolumab-ipilimumab as first-line care.

V trimming: 5 bases; J trimming: 8 bases; junction bases outside the gene matches: 8. The germline CDR1 and CDR2 sequences are SEHNR and FQNEAQ (reference sequence). CDR3 length equals 14 residues. Specified time point: pre-treatment baseline. Response was assessed by RECIST 1.1 at 12 weeks, except a couple of rapid progressors. Patients had no prior systemic cancer treatment, immunosuppressants or other active cancers. V gene TRBV7-9 combines with J gene TRBJ1-4; 7 nucleotides agree with TRBD1. This TCR was recovered from a human donor with melanoma. Sequences were derived from blood, sampled from a patient treated with checkpoint blockade. The DNA of the CDR3 is TGTGCCAGCAGCCCAGGGGGAAGCCCAGAAAAACTGTTTTTT. Translation gives CASSPGGSPEKLFF.